This TCR beta chain was identified during a study of vaccination and CD4 T cells after COVID-19. The overall study: All convalescent patients were nasal swab PCR positive for SARS-CoV-2; fewer than ten had mild and one severe disease. Convalescent individuals numbered four females and six males, two being Hispanic. Ranging from 14 to 241, the interval between dose two and post-vaccine sampling had a median of approximately 70 days.

Details on this clonotype: The antigen is undetermined.

TCRdb processed the PCR reads anew with MiXCR; each CDR3 protein has one entry. The table includes 25,000 to 35,000 distinct CDR3 sequences, about 47% detected once. Study results and caveats: Reactive clone data from convalescent patients indicated a median of approximately 90% appearing only post-vaccination.

Germline CDR1 is SNHLY and CDR2 is FYNNEI. CDR3 length: 16 residues. The V gene end was trimmed by 6 bases and the J gene end by 2 bases; junction bases not matched to a gene: 10. Time point given: late sampling 161 to 241 days after vaccination in a few convalescent patients. V is TRBV2 and J is TRBJ1-5, with 7 bases fitting TRBD1. The TCR comes from a human donor who had recovered from COVID-19. The material was CD4+ T cells from blood, obtained about 7 months after SARS-CoV-2 vaccination. The CDR3 loop reads CASRRQGTKGNQPQHF. In DNA form, the CDR3 reads TGTGCCAGCAGAAGACAGGGTACCAAGGGCAATCAGCCCCAGCATTTT. The variable domain in full, with the rest retrieved from reference TRBV2 and TRBJ1-5, is EPEVTQTPSHQVTQMGQEVILRCVPISNHLYFYWYRQILGQKVEFLVSFYNNEISEKSEIFDDQFSVERPDGSNFTLKIRSTKLEDSAMYFCASRRQGTKGNQPQHFGDGTRLSIL.